This T cell receptor beta chain was identified in a study of T cells in Graves' hyperthyroidism and ophthalmopathy. The V end was cut by 0 bases, the J end by 3 bases, with 13 bases between. The CDR3 spans 15 residues. From germline, CDR1 is SGHRS and CDR2 YFSETQ. From RNA transcripts, TCR beta CDR3 regions were amplified. The primer set for the first-round RT-PCR of the TCR CDR3 was HTBI. TCRdb reprocessed the multiplex PCR reads with MiXCR, giving one entry per CDR3 protein. The table records about 480,000 distinct CDR3 sequences, 13% to 15% of them present only once. Specimen: blood. The sequence came from a woman younger than 35 with Graves' hyperthyroidism. The chain recombines TRBV5-1 with TRBJ2-7; D may match TRBD1 or TRBD2 (6 bases each). The CDR3 bases are TGCGCCAGCAGCTTGGCCCTCGGAGGGGGCTACGAGCAGTACTTC. Its translation: CASSLALGGGYEQYF.